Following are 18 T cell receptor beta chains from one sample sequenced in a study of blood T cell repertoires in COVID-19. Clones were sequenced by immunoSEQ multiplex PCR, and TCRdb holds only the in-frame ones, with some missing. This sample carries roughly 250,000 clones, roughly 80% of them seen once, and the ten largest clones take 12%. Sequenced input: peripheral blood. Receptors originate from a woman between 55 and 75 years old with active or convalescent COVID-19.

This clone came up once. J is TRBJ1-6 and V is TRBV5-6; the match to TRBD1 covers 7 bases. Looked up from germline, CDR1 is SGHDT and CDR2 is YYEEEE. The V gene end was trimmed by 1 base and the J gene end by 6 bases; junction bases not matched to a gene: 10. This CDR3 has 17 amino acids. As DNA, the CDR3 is TGTGCCAGCAGCTTGTGGGGGACAGTAATTAGTAATTCACCCCTCCACTTT. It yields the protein CASSLWGTVISNSPLHF.

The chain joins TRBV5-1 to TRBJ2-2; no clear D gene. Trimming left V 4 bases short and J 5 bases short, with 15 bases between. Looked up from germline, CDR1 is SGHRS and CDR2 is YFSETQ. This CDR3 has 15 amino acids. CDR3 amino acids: CASSLKTPATGELFF. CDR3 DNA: TGCGCCAGCAGCCTTAAGACTCCCGCGACCGGGGAGCTGTTTTTT.

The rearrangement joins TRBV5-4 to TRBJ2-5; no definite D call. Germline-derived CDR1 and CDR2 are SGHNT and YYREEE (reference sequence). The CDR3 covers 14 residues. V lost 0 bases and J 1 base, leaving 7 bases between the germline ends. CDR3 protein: CASSLDVSQETQYF. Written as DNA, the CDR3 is TGTGCCAGCAGCTTGGACGTCAGCCAAGAGACCCAGTACTTC.

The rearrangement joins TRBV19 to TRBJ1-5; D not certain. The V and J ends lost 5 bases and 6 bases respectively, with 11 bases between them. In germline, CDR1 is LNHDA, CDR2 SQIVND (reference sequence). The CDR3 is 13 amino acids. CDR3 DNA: TGTGCCAGTAGTCACGGGGTGAGTCAGCCCCAGCATTTT. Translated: CASSHGVSQPQHF.

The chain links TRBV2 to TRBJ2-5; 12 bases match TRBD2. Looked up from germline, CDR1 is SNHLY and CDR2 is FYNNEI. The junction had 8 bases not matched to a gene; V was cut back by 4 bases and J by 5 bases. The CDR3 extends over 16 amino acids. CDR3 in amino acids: CASSGPSGGAGETQYF. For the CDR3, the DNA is TGTGCCAGCAGTGGCCCTAGCGGGGGGGCCGGGGAGACCCAGTACTTC.

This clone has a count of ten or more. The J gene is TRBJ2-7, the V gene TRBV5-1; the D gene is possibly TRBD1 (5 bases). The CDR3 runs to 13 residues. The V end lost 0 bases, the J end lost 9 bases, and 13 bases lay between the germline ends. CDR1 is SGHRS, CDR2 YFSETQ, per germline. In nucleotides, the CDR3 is TGCGCCAGCAGCTTGGCCGAGGCTAGGGGGCAGTACTTC. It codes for CASSLAEARGQYF.

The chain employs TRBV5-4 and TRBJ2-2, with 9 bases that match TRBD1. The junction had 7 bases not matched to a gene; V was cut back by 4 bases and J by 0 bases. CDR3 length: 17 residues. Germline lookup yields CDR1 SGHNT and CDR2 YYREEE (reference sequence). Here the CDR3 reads CASSPPRTGANTGELFF. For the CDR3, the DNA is TGTGCCAGCAGCCCACCCCGGACAGGGGCGAACACCGGGGAGCTGTTTTTT.

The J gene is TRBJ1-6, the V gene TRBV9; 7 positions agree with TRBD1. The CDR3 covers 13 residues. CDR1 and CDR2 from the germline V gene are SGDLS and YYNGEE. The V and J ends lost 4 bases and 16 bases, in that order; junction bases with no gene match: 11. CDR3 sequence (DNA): TGTGCCAGCAGCCCAAGACAGGGATTGGGGCTCCACTTT. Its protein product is CASSPRQGLGLHF.

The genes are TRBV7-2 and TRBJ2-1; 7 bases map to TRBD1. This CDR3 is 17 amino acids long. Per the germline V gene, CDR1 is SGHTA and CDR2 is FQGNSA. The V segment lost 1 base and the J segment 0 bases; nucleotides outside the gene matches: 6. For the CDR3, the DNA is TGTGCCAGCAGCTTAGATGGCAGGGGGTACTCCTACAATGAGCAGTTCTTC. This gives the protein CASSLDGRGYSYNEQFF.

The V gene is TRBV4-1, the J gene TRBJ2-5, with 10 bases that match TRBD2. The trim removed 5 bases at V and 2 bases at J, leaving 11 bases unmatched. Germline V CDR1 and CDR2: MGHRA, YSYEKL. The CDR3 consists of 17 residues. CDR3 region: CASSKAGSGGQQETQYF. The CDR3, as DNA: TGCGCCAGCAGCAAAGCAGGTAGCGGGGGGCAACAAGAGACCCAGTACTTC.

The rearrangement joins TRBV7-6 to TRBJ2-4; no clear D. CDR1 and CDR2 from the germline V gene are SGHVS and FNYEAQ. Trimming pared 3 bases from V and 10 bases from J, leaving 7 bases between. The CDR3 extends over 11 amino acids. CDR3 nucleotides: TGTGCCAGCAGCTTCGCCGGGATTCAGTACTTC. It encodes CASSFAGIQYF.

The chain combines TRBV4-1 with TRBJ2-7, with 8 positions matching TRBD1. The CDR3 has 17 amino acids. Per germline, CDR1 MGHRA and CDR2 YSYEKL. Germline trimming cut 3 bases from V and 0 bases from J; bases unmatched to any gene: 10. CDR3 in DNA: TGCGCCAGCAGCCATCCTCAGCCGACAGGGGTCTCCTACGAGCAGTACTTC. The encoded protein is CASSHPQPTGVSYEQYF.

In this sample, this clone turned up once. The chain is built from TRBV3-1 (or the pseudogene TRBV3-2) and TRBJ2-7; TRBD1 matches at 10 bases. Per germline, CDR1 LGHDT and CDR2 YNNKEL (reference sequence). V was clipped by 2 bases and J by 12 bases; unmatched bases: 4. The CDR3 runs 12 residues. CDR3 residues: CASSQPGQGTYF. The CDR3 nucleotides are TGTGCCAGCAGCCAACCGGGACAGGGGACGTACTTC.

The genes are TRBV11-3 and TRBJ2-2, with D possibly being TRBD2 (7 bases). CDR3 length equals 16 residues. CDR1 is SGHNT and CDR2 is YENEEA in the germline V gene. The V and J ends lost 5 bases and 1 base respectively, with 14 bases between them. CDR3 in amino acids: CASSPGLGGNTGELFF. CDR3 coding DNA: TGTGCCAGCAGCCCCGGACTAGGGGGGAACACCGGGGAGCTGTTTTTT. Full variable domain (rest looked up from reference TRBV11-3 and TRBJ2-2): EAGVVQSPRYKIIEKKQPVAFWCNPISGHNTLYWYLQNLGQGPELLIRYENEEAVDDSQLPKDRFSAERLKGVDSTLKIQPAELGDSAVYLCASSPGLGGNTGELFFGEGSRLTVL.

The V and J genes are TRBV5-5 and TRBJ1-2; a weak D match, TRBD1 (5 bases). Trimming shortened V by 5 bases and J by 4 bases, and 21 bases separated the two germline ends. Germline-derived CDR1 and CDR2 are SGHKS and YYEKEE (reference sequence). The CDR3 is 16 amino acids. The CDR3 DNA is TGTGCCAGCAGACGCCCCTCCAAGGGGATCGGCTATGGCTACACCTTC. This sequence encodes CASRRPSKGIGYGYTF. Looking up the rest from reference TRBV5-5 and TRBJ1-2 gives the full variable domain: DAGVTQSPTHLIKTRGQQVTLRCSPISGHKSVSWYQQVLGQGPQFIFQYYEKEERGRGNFPDRFSARQFPNYSSELNVNALLLGDSALYLCASRRPSKGIGYGYTFGSGTRLTVV.

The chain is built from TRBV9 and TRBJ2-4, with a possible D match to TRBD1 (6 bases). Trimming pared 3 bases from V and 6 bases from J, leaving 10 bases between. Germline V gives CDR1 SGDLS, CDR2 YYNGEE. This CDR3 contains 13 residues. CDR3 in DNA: TGTGCCAGCAGCGGGGACAACCGAAACATTCAGTACTTC. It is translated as CASSGDNRNIQYF.

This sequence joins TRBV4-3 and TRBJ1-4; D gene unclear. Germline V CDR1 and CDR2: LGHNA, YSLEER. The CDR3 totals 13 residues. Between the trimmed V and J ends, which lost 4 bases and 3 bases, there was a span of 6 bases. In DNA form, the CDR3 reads TGCGCCAGCAGCCCGAGGGCTAATGAAAAACTGTTTTTT. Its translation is CASSPRANEKLFF.

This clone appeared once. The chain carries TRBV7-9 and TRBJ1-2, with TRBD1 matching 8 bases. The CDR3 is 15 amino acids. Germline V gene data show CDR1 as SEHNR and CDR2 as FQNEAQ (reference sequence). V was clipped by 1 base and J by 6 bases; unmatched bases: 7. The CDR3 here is CASSLVSGQVDGYTF. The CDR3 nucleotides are TGTGCCAGCAGCTTAGTTTCGGGACAGGTCGATGGCTACACCTTC.